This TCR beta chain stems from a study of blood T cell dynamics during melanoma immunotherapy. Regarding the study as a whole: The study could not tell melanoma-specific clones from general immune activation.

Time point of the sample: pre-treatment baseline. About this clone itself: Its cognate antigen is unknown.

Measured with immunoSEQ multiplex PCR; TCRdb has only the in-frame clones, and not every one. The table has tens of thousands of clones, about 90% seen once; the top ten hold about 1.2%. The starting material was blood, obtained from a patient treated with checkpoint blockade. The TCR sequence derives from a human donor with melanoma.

The CDR3, as DNA: TGTGCCACCACTCCAGACAGGGTGGAGGGCTACACCTTC. Its translation is CATTPDRVEGYTF. The V and J genes are TRBV19 and TRBJ1-2, with 7 bases fitting TRBD1. The germline gives CDR1 LNHDA, CDR2 SQIVND (reference sequence). The CDR3 is made up of 13 amino acids. V lost 10 bases, J lost 8 bases, and 13 bases stayed unmatched. Full variable domain (outside the CDR3, taken from reference TRBV19 and TRBJ1-2): DGGITQSPKYLFRKEGQNVTLSCEQNLNHDAMYWYRQDPGQGLRLIYYSQIVNDFQKGDIAEGYSVSREKKESFPLTVTSAQKNPTAFYLCATTPDRVEGYTFGSGTRLTVV.